This TCR beta chain was identified in a study of PD-1 blockade in classical Hodgkin lymphoma. Across the study: The study gave patients nivolumab 3 mg/kg intravenously every 2 weeks.

Study-wide results and caveats: Partial responders and progressors had significantly lower baseline TCR diversity. Exclusion was the outcome for patients who began nivolumab under 1 year after ASCT. In CD4+ cells, TCR diversity went up significantly by C4D1, but in CD8+ cells it did not.

About this clone: Antigen: not known.

Each patient's relapse followed autologous stem cell transplantation, and brentuximab vedotin exposure varied. The study purified CD4+ T cells from thawed PBMCs using magnetic negative selection. Data came from immunoSEQ multiplex PCR; TCRdb stores just in-frame clones and leaves some out. The repertoire holds around 31,000 clones, with roughly 85% as singletons. The sample was CD4+ T cells from blood, taken at baseline. The TCR comes from a human donor with classical Hodgkin lymphoma.

This CDR3 reads CAWSVAGYQPQHF. CDR3 in DNA: TGTGCCTGGAGTGTAGCAGGCTATCAGCCCCAGCATTTT. The V call is TRBV30, the J call TRBJ1-5, with unresolved D. The length of the CDR3 is 13 residues. Germline V gene sequence: CDR1 GTSNPN, CDR2 SVGIG (reference sequence). Trimming shortened V by 0 bases and J by 5 bases, and 8 bases separated the two germline ends.